Listed below are T cell receptor beta chains from one sample, sequenced in a study of T cell repertoires in cytomegalovirus infection. Their antigens remain unidentified. TCRdb fed the reads into MiXCR, producing one record per CDR3 protein. The data show hundreds of thousands of distinct CDR3 sequences, 25% to 30% seen once. Sample: cultured PBMCs, taken from culture after CMV antigen stimulation. The receptors derive from a human donor in good health (CMV status not recorded). Some clones in this sample may be carry-over from other donors' samples. CDR3s include the opening cysteine and the closing phenylalanine or tryptophan. Each record gives: D gene, J gene, V gene, clone size, CDR3 DNA, CDR3 protein. The D gene is left open where the match is weak. Some rows mark clone size as missing; the rest say once, few, many or name a class of expanded clone.

>-|TRBJ2-5|TRBV6-5|-
TGTGCCAGCAGCCGCCGACTAGATCAAGAGACCCAGTACTTC
CASSRRLDQETQYF
>TRBD2|TRBJ2-1|TRBV6-1|few
TGTGCCAGCAGCCCGGGACTAGCGGGAGGACCCTCCTACAATGAGCAGTTCTTC
CASSPGLAGGPSYNEQFF
>-|TRBJ1-1|TRBV11-2|-
TGTGCCAGCAGCCTTTACGAGGGGACTGAAGCTTTCTTT
CASSLYEGTEAFF
>-|TRBJ2-3|TRBV9|-
TGTGCCAGCAGCGTCTCCGCGCCGGGTACGCAGTATTTT
CASSVSAPGTQYF
>-|TRBJ1-1|TRBV12-3/TRBV12-4|few
TGTGCCAGCGAGCACTACAACCGTGAAGCTTTCTTT
CASEHYNREAFF
>-|TRBJ2-2|TRBV7-3|few
TGTGCCAGCACCCGCTCTCCATACGGAGGAGGGGAGCTGTTTTTT
CASTRSPYGGGELFF
>-|TRBJ1-2|TRBV20-1|-
TGCAGTGCTAGAGATGTCCCCACAGGGTTACATGGCTACACCTTC
CSARDVPTGLHGYTF
>TRBD1|TRBJ2-5|TRBV6-1|-
TGTGCCAGCATTCTCCTCCCGGGACAGGGGAAAGAGACCCAGTACTTC
CASILLPGQGKETQYF
>TRBD1|TRBJ2-1|TRBV5-1|-
TGCGCCAGCAGCTTGGGGACAGGGTCGACCTACAATGAGCAGTTCTTC
CASSLGTGSTYNEQFF
>TRBD2|TRBJ2-1|TRBV7-3|many
TGTGCCAGCAGCCTAATCCCTCCCACTAGCGGGGGCTACAATGAGCAGTTCTTC
CASSLIPPTSGGYNEQFF
>-|TRBJ2-7|TRBV7-2|many
TGTGCCAGCAGCCCTACAACGACCCGACGTAGCTACGAGCAGTACTTC
CASSPTTTRRSYEQYF
>-|TRBJ2-5|TRBV5-1|-
TGCGCCAGCAGCTCCGCTATGGGCAGCGGGCGAAGAGAGACCCAGTACTTC
CASSSAMGSGRRETQYF
>TRBD1|TRBJ2-7|TRBV12-3/TRBV12-4|-
TGTGCCAGCAGTCTGACAGGGATGTCCTACGAGCAGTACTTC
CASSLTGMSYEQYF
>-|TRBJ1-2|TRBV27|-
TGTGCCAGCAGTGCCTTTTTCCCCCATCTTGGCTACACCTTC
CASSAFFPHLGYTF
>TRBD1|TRBJ2-1|TRBV6-6|-
TGTGCCAGTGTAGACAGGGCCAATGAGCAGTTCTTC
CASVDRANEQFF
>-|TRBJ1-2|TRBV25-1|-
TGTGCCAGCAGTGTTCGGGGGGAGAGCGGCTACACCTTC
CASSVRGESGYTF
>TRBD1|TRBJ2-7|TRBV5-4|many
TGTGCCAGCAGCCCCGGGACAGGGGCTCCCGAGCAGTACTTC
CASSPGTGAPEQYF
>TRBD1|TRBJ1-4|TRBV6-1|many
TGTGCCAGCAGTAGAGGGACAGGGGAGGGAGAAAAACTGTTTTTT
CASSRGTGEGEKLFF
>TRBD2|TRBJ2-7|TRBV7-2|-
TGTGCCAGCAGCTTAAGAGCGGGGGGCTCCAGCCACGAGCAGTACTTC
CASSLRAGGSSHEQYF
>TRBD1|TRBJ1-4|TRBV11-2|-
TGTGCCAGCAGCCCAAGGGGGACAGGGGATGAAAAACTGTTTTTT
CASSPRGTGDEKLFF
>-|TRBJ1-3|TRBV6-1|few
TGTGCCAGCAGTAGGCTGGGGGACACCATATATTTT
CASSRLGDTIYF
>TRBD2|TRBJ2-1|TRBV7-2|few
TGTGCCAGCAGCTTAGGGGCGGGAGGGCAAGATGAGCAGTTCTTC
CASSLGAGGQDEQFF
>TRBD2|TRBJ2-4|TRBV27|few
TGTGCCAGCAGGGCTGGGATAGCGGGAGAAGGCAAAAACATTCAGTACTTC
CASRAGIAGEGKNIQYF
>-|TRBJ2-7|TRBV5-4|-
TGTGCCAGCAGCTTGGGGCTCGGGGGAAGCTCCTACGAGCAGTACTTC
CASSLGLGGSSYEQYF
>-|TRBJ1-1|TRBV10-3|-
TGTGCCATCAGTGACGGGACTGAAGCTTTCTTT
CAISDGTEAFF
>-|TRBJ2-1|TRBV7-3|few
TGTGCCAGCAGCCTAGCCAGGGCCCGAAATGAGCAGTTCTTC
CASSLARARNEQFF
>TRBD2|TRBJ2-1|TRBV7-2|few
TGTGCCAGCACACTAGCGGGAGTCTCCAATGAGCAGTTCTTC
CASTLAGVSNEQFF
>-|TRBJ1-2|TRBV6-5|-
TGTGCCAGCAGCCGAGACAGATACTATGGCTACACCTTC
CASSRDRYYGYTF
>-|TRBJ1-3|TRBV7-8|-
TGTGCCAGCAGCTTATACGGGGGAAACACCATATATTTT
CASSLYGGNTIYF
>-|TRBJ2-5|TRBV30|-
TGTGCCTGGAGTGTAAGGCTGCAAGAGACCCAGTACTTC
CAWSVRLQETQYF
>-|TRBJ1-1|TRBV7-9|few
TGTGCCAGCCGTCAGGGGACTGAAGCTTTCTTT
CASRQGTEAFF
>TRBD2|TRBJ2-1|TRBV30|-
TGTGCCTGGAGTGGCGCGGGAGGGAATGAGCAGTTCTTC
CAWSGAGGNEQFF
>-|TRBJ1-2|TRBV7-8|-
TGTGCCAGCAGCTTAGTTTCCGACAGCCCTTATGGCTACACCTTC
CASSLVSDSPYGYTF
>-|TRBJ2-1|TRBV11-2|-
TGTGCCAGCAGCTTACAAAGCGGAAACTCCTACAATGAGCAGTTCTTC
CASSLQSGNSYNEQFF
>-|TRBJ2-3|TRBV9|-
TGTGCCAGCAGCGTACGGAAGGGGACAGATACGCAGTATTTT
CASSVRKGTDTQYF
>-|TRBJ1-5|TRBV12-3/TRBV12-4|few
TGTGCCAGCAGTCTCTTAGGGGGAGCGCAGCCCCAGCATTTT
CASSLLGGAQPQHF
>-|TRBJ1-5|TRBV7-8|-
TGTGCCAGCAGCTCCTCGACCCGGCAGCCCCAGCATTTT
CASSSSTRQPQHF
>-|TRBJ1-4|TRBV12-3/TRBV12-4|few
TGTGCCAGCAGTAAGGACCCTGCAACTAATGAAAAACTGTTTTTT
CASSKDPATNEKLFF
>TRBD2|TRBJ2-2|TRBV28|-
TGTGCCAGCACCCCCTCCGGGTGGACTAGGACGAGGAACACCGGGGAGCTGTTTTTT
CASTPSGWTRTRNTGELFF
>-|TRBJ1-1|TRBV28|-
TGTGCCAGCAGTCCGGGCTGGGGGGGAAGAGACATGAACACTGAAGCTTTCTTT
CASSPGWGGRDMNTEAFF